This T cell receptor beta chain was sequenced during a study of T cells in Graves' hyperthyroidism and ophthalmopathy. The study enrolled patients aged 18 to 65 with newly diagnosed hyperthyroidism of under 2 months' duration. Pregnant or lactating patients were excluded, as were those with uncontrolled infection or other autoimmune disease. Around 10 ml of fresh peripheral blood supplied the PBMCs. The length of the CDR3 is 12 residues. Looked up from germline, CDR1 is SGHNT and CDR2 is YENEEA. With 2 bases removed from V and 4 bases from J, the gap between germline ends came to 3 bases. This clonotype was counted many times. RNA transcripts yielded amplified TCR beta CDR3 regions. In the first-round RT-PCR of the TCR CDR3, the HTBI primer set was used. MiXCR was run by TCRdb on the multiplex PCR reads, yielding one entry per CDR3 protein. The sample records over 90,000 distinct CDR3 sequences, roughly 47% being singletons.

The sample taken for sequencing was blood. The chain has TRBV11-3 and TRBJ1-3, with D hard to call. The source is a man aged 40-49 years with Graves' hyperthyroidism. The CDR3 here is CASSLRGNTIYF. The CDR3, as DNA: TGTGCCAGCAGCTTAAGGGGAAACACCATATATTTT.